The 14 T cell receptor beta chains in this list originate from one sample, sequenced in a study of spatial heterogeneity in lung cancer. TCRdb ran MiXCR on the 5' RACE reads and lists one entry per CDR3 protein. This table has more than 80,000 distinct CDR3 sequences, roughly 12% appearing once. The time point: sample taken at primary tumor resection. Sequencing was performed on PBMCs, taken at surgery. The receptors originated from a male donor with early-stage non-small cell lung cancer.

The chain is built from TRBV11-2 and TRBJ2-1; the D is unclear. V lost 5 bases, J lost 7 bases, and 12 bases lay in between. CDR3 length: 13 amino acids. Germline CDR1 reads SGHAT; CDR2 reads FQNNGV. CDR3 sequence: CASSPGWVNEQFF. The CDR3, as DNA: TGTGCCAGCAGCCCTGGCTGGGTTAATGAGCAGTTCTTC. The full variable domain, with the rest looked up from reference TRBV11-2 and TRBJ2-1, is EAGVAQSPRYKIIEKRQSVAFWCNPISGHATLYWYQQILGQGPKLLIQFQNNGVVDDSQLPKDRFSAERLKGVDSTLKIQPAKLEDSAVYLCASSPGWVNEQFFGPGTRLTVL.

At least ten counts were recorded for this clonotype. The CDR3 is CSARGQGPQETQYF. The CDR3 DNA reads TGCAGCGCAAGGGGACAGGGCCCCCAAGAGACCCAGTACTTC. The J gene is TRBJ2-5, the V gene TRBV29-1, with TRBD1 matching 9 bases. V shed 7 bases, J shed 1 base, and the junction held 7 bases outside the gene matches. This CDR3 region has 14 residues. CDR1 is SQVTM, CDR2 ANQGSEA, per germline.

This clonotype occurred many times. The chain links TRBV27 to TRBJ1-6; 7 bases align to TRBD1. CDR1 is MNHEY and CDR2 is SMNVEV in the germline V gene (reference sequence). There are 14 residues in the CDR3. V lost 5 bases and J lost 9; bases outside the gene matches: 7. In DNA, the CDR3 is TGTGCCAGCAGTCTTATCGACAGGGCTTCACCCCTCCACTTT. Amino acid sequence: CASSLIDRASPLHF.

This clonotype was observed a few times. The chain joins TRBV10-2 to TRBJ1-3; maybe TRBD1 (6 bases). V dropped 2 bases and J dropped 8 bases, with 19 bases sitting between them. The CDR3 has 16 residues. The germline CDR1 and CDR2 sequences are WSHSY and SAAADI. CDR3 sequence: CASSERHDQGIYTIYF. As DNA, the CDR3 is TGCGCCAGCAGTGAGCGCCACGACCAGGGGATCTACACCATATATTTT.

The rearrangement joins TRBV7-8 to TRBJ2-3; 8 bases agree with TRBD2. V shed 7 bases, J shed 4 bases, and the junction held 13 bases outside the gene matches. Germline loops: CDR1 SGHVS, CDR2 FQNEAQ. The CDR3 covers 16 residues. The chain's CDR3 is CASTHSGATRADTQYF. The CDR3 DNA follows: TGTGCCAGCACCCATAGCGGGGCCACTCGCGCAGATACGCAGTATTTT. Looking up the rest from reference TRBV7-8 and TRBJ2-3 gives the full variable domain: GAGVSQSPRYKVAKRGQDVALRCDPISGHVSLFWYQQALGQGPEFLTYFQNEAQLDKSGLPSDRFFAERPEGSVSTLKIQRTQQEDSAVYLCASTHSGATRADTQYFGPGTRLTVL.

The V gene is TRBV6-2 or TRBV6-3, the J gene TRBJ1-4, with D unresolved. The V and J ends lost 3 bases and 5 bases respectively, with 10 bases between them. Per the germline V gene, CDR1 is MNHEY and CDR2 is SVGEGT. The CDR3 spans 14 residues. CDR3 DNA sequence: TGTGCCAGCAGTTATCGGGTCCAAAATGAAAAACTGTTTTTT. Translation gives CASSYRVQNEKLFF.

This clonotype was seen more than once but under ten times. The V gene is TRBV6-6, the J gene TRBJ2-5, with 8 positions matching TRBD1. Germline V CDR1 and CDR2: MNHNY, SVGAGI (reference sequence). V lost 2 bases to trimming and J lost 2 bases; unmatched junction nucleotides: 4. The CDR3 covers 15 residues. This CDR3 reads CASSYPGQGQETQYF. The DNA for the CDR3 is TGTGCCAGCAGTTACCCTGGACAGGGACAAGAGACCCAGTACTTC.

A few counts support this clonotype. The chain links TRBV9 to TRBJ2-7, with TRBD1 matching over 9 bases. The V and J ends lost 0 bases and 7 bases, in that order; junction bases with no gene match: 5. Germline V CDR1 and CDR2: SGDLS, YYNGEE. The CDR3 length is 14 residues. CDR3 sequence: CASSVGDRVREQYF. CDR3 DNA: TGTGCCAGCAGCGTAGGGGACAGGGTCCGGGAGCAGTACTTC.

This CDR3 is CASSLNRASDTDTQYF. In DNA, the CDR3 is TGTGCCAGCAGTTTAAATCGGGCTAGCGACACAGATACGCAGTATTTT. This rearrangement joins TRBV27 to TRBJ2-3, with a possible D match to TRBD2 (6 bases). The V gene's germline CDR1 is MNHEY and CDR2 SMNVEV (reference sequence). This CDR3 contains 16 residues. The V and J ends lost 2 bases and 2 bases respectively, with 14 bases between them.

At least ten counts were recorded for this clonotype. V usage is TRBV29-1 and J usage is TRBJ1-1, with 7 bases matching TRBD1. The V and J ends lost 4 bases and 7 bases, in that order; junction bases with no gene match: 6. The germline V gene has CDR1 SQVTM and CDR2 ANQGSEA. The CDR3 runs to 12 residues. CDR3 DNA: TGCAGCGTTGCGGCGGGACAGATTGAAGCTTTCTTT. Amino acid sequence: CSVAAGQIEAFF.

This clonotype came up a few times. The chain employs TRBV29-1 and TRBJ2-7, with D possibly being TRBD1 or TRBD2 (6 bases each). The germline gives CDR1 SQVTM, CDR2 ANQGSEA. The V and J ends lost 4 bases and 6 bases respectively, with 13 bases between them. CDR3 length: 12 amino acids. For the CDR3, the DNA is TGCAGCGTTGGGGTCAGGGGAGGCGAGCAGTACTTC. It translates to CSVGVRGGEQYF.

This clonotype has just a few counts. The CDR3 loop reads CSARLPQETQYF. For the CDR3, the DNA is TGCAGTGCTAGACTACCCCAAGAGACCCAGTACTTC. The J gene is TRBJ2-5, the V gene TRBV20-1; D unclear. The germline gives CDR1 DFQATT, CDR2 SNEGSKA (reference sequence). The V end lost 2 bases, the J end lost 1 base, and 5 bases lay between the germline ends. The CDR3 spans 12 residues.

The table lists this clonotype with many counts. The chain carries TRBV5-1 and TRBJ2-1; no reliable D call. Trimming took 0 bases from V and 5 from J, leaving 6 bases between them. Germline V gene sequence: CDR1 SGHRS, CDR2 YFSETQ. CDR3 length equals 13 residues. CDR3 protein: CASSLASHNEQFF. The CDR3 DNA reads as TGCGCCAGCAGCTTGGCGTCGCACAATGAGCAGTTCTTC.

This clonotype was observed a few times. The J gene is TRBJ2-1, the V gene TRBV6-2 or TRBV6-3, with 15 positions matching TRBD2. V was pared by 8 bases and J by 0 bases, with 8 bases of the junction left unmatched. Germline V gives CDR1 MNHEY, CDR2 SVGEGT. This CDR3 comprises 18 residues. The CDR3, as DNA: TGTGCCAGCGGTTCCGGGACTAGCGGGAGGTACTCCTACAATGAGCAGTTCTTC. Amino acids: CASGSGTSGRYSYNEQFF.